This entry lists 12 T cell receptor beta chains sequenced from one sample in a study of Graves' ophthalmopathy and Graves' hyperthyroidism. The authors amplified TCR beta CDR3 regions, and they did so from RNA transcripts for repertoire sequencing. The first round was an RT-PCR with HTBI primers, and the second round was a multiplex PCR. TCRdb reprocessed the multiplex PCR reads with MiXCR, giving one entry per CDR3 protein. Of under 60,000 distinct CDR3 sequences listed, less than 65% are singletons. Sequenced: peripheral blood. The origin of the receptors is an adult woman with Graves' ophthalmopathy.

This clonotype has just a few counts. The final CDR3 position lacks the conserved phenylalanine or tryptophan, pointing to a likely read error. The DNA is omitted, as the CDR3 cannot be located on it reliably, and the CDR3 follows TCRdb's listing. The chain carries TRBV20-1 and TRBJ2-6; the table's D call TRBD2 went unverified against the DNA. CDR1 is DFQATT, CDR2 SNEGSKA, per germline (reference sequence). From its first to its last residue, the CDR3 has 14 amino acids. CDR3 amino acids: CSARDRAGANVRTC.

The V gene is TRBV7-9, the J gene TRBJ1-3; D is unclear. V was trimmed by 5 bases and J by 3 bases, leaving 8 bases between them. CDR1 is SEHNR and CDR2 is FQNEAQ in the germline V gene (reference sequence). This CDR3 contains 13 residues. CDR3 DNA sequence: TGTGCCAGCAGCCCGAGCGGTGGAAACACCATATATTTT. Translation: CASSPSGGNTIYF. The complete variable domain, with remaining parts taken from reference TRBV7-9 and TRBJ1-3, reads DTGVSQNPRHKITKRGQNVTFRCDPISEHNRLYWYRQTLGQGPEFLTYFQNEAQLEKSRLLSDRFSAERPKGSFSTLEIQRTEQGDSAMYLCASSPSGGNTIYFGEGSWLTVV.

The chain uses TRBV15 and TRBJ1-2; tentatively, D is TRBD1 (6 bases). Germline CDR1 LNHNV, CDR2 YYDKDF (reference sequence). V shed 1 base and J shed 4 bases, with 13 bases lying between them. The CDR3 totals 15 residues. The CDR3, as DNA: TGTGCCACCAGCAGAGCTCTTGGGACAATCTATGGCTACACCTTC. It encodes CATSRALGTIYGYTF.

This clonotype was seen ten or more times. The V call is TRBV4-1, the J call TRBJ2-5; D unclear. With 0 bases removed from V and 5 bases from J, the gap between germline ends came to 16 bases. The CDR3 contains 16 residues. Germline CDR1 and CDR2: MGHRA and YSYEKL. The CDR3 DNA is TGCGCCAGCAGCCAAGAAGGGATCACGGGTGGGGAGACCCAGTACTTC. This encodes CASSQEGITGGETQYF.

This clonotype was recorded only once. The DNA is left out, because the CDR3 cannot be placed on it with certainty; the CDR3 is given as TCRdb lists it. V usage is TRBV25-1 and J usage is TRBJ2-7; the DNA was not used to check the table's D call, TRBD1. Germline lookup yields CDR1 MGHDK and CDR2 SYGVNS. The CDR3 totals 24 residues, both ends included. The CDR3 reads CASSDRTGFYICSAQSPGGGEQYF.

The V and J genes are TRBV20-1 and TRBJ2-5; 10 bases align to TRBD2. V lost 2 bases and J lost 4; bases outside the gene matches: 1. Germline CDR1 reads DFQATT; CDR2 reads SNEGSKA (reference sequence). The CDR3 length is 13 residues. CDR3 sequence reads: CSARRTSGETQYF. CDR3 nucleotides: TGCAGTGCTAGAAGGACTAGCGGAGAGACCCAGTACTTC.

This clonotype occurred many times. This chain connects TRBV5-8 to TRBJ2-7; 8 bases map to TRBD2. CDR3 length: 15 residues. The germline V gene has CDR1 SGHTS and CDR2 YDEGEE. Unmatched junction bases numbered 4, after V lost 0 bases and J lost 2 bases. CDR3 nucleotides: TGTGCCAGCAGCTTGGCGGGAGGGCCGACCTACGAGCAGTACTTC. Its protein product is CASSLAGGPTYEQYF.

This clonotype was recorded once. This sequence joins TRBV7-9 and TRBJ2-3, with D perhaps TRBD1 (6 bases). CDR1 is SEHNR, CDR2 FQNEAQ, per germline (reference sequence). The CDR3 extends over 14 amino acids. The V end was cut by 7 bases, the J end by 2 bases, with 13 bases between. The CDR3 DNA reads as TGTGCCAGCAAAAGGAACAGGGACACAGATACGCAGTATTTT. Protein product: CASKRNRDTDTQYF. Filled out from reference TRBV7-9 and TRBJ2-3, the complete variable domain reads DTGVSQNPRHKITKRGQNVTFRCDPISEHNRLYWYRQTLGQGPEFLTYFQNEAQLEKSRLLSDRFSAERPKGSFSTLEIQRTEQGDSAMYLCASKRNRDTDTQYFGPGTRLTVL.

This clonotype was seen many times. This chain connects TRBV12-3 or TRBV12-4 to TRBJ2-7; 7 bases align to TRBD2. The V and J ends lost 6 bases and 1 base, in that order; junction bases with no gene match: 6. CDR3 length: 14 amino acids. CDR3 sequence: CASSSTSVSYEQYF. DNA of the CDR3: TGTGCCAGCAGCTCTACTAGCGTGTCCTACGAGCAGTACTTC.

In its sample, this clonotype was seen once. The V and J genes are TRBV20-1 and TRBJ2-5; no clear D gene. V was clipped by 5 bases and J by 5 bases, with 9 bases between them. The V gene's germline CDR1 is DFQATT and CDR2 SNEGSKA (reference sequence). This CDR3 region has 11 residues. CDR3 sequence: CSAAYRETQYF. The CDR3, as DNA: TGCAGTGCTGCCTATAGGGAGACCCAGTACTTC.

This clonotype was seen many times. The rearrangement joins TRBV20-1 to TRBJ1-1; D is uncertain. CDR1 DFQATT and CDR2 SNEGSKA come from the germline V gene (reference sequence). CDR3 length: 13 residues. V lost 2 bases, J lost 2 bases, and 9 bases lay in between. The CDR3 sequence is CSARQQPNTEAFF. CDR3 bases: TGCAGTGCTAGACAGCAGCCCAACACTGAAGCTTTCTTT.

The chain uses TRBV6-1 and TRBJ2-7; D call uncertain. Germline CDR1 is MNHNS and CDR2 is SASEGT. V lost 2 bases, J lost 1 base, and 6 bases lay in between. The CDR3 is 13 residues long. The CDR3 region is CASSELSSYEQYF. For the CDR3, the DNA is TGTGCCAGCAGTGAACTAAGTTCCTACGAGCAGTACTTC.